This T cell receptor beta chain was observed in a study of CD8 T cells in Susac syndrome. General observations from the study: That the number of individuals in its TCR sequencing and HLA analysis was relatively small was acknowledged by the study.

Those who served as multiple sclerosis controls were treatment-naive patients with stable or active relapsing-remitting disease. Germline V CDR1 and CDR2: LGHDT, YNNKEL (reference sequence). The V and J ends lost 7 bases and 0 bases, in that order; junction bases with no gene match: 5. The CDR3 contains 15 residues. Note on this clonotype: Its specificity is unknown.

Random hexamers were used to reverse transcribe the RNA input (about 0.5 to 1 ug). TCR beta CDR3 was amplified by immunoSEQ covering 54 Vbeta and 13 Jbeta. TCRdb independently ran MiXCR on the immunoSEQ multiplex PCR reads; one entry per CDR3 protein. The sample carries approximately 160,000 distinct CDR3 sequences, over 85% recorded once. The material sequenced was CD4+ T cells from PBMCs. The rearrangement links TRBV3-1 to TRBJ2-1; TRBD2 matches at 8 bases. This clonotype was sampled from a human donor with multiple sclerosis. CDR3 region: CASNQRGSSYNEQFF. CDR3 DNA sequence: TGTGCCAGCAACCAGCGGGGGAGCTCCTACAATGAGCAGTTCTTC.